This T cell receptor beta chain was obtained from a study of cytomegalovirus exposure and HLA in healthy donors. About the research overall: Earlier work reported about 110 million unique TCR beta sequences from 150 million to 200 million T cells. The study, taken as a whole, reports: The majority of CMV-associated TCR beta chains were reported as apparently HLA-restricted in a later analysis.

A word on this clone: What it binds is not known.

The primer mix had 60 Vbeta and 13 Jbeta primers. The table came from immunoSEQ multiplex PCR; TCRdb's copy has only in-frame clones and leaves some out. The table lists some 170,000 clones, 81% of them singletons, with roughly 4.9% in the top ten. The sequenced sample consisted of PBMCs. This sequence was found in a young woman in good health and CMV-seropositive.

CDR3 in amino acids: CASSERGFNYGYTF. CDR3 sequence (DNA): TGTGCCAGCAGTGAACGGGGATTTAACTATGGCTACACCTTC. This chain links TRBV2 with TRBJ1-2; no clear D. The V and J ends lost 2 bases and 1 base respectively, with 8 bases between them. The germline CDR1 and CDR2 sequences are SNHLY and FYNNEI. This CDR3 comprises 14 residues.